This T cell receptor beta chain was captured in a study of T cell repertoires in cytomegalovirus infection. Study details: It was the public TCR beta signatures that indicated both CMV infection and matching HLA type.

The CDR3 is 13 amino acids. V gave up 3 bases and J gave up 6 bases, with 8 bases separating them. Study-level findings and limits: CMV-specific TCR beta clonotypes restricted by HLA-C were the ones dominating the ex vivo response.

MiXCR, run by TCRdb on the reads, gives a single entry per CDR3 protein. The data hold about 920,000 distinct CDR3 sequences, with roughly a third observed a single time. With regard to this clonotype: Antigen: not known.

Source: cultured CD8+ T cells from PBMCs, taken from culture after CMV antigen stimulation. The receptor was isolated from a human donor in good health (CMV status not recorded). Some clones in this sample may be carry-over from other donors' samples. The chain links TRBV12-3 or TRBV12-4 to TRBJ2-2; D is uncertain. The CDR3, as DNA: TGTGCCAGCAGTTTCTCGGTACCCGGGGAGCTGTTTTTT. Its protein product is CASSFSVPGELFF.